The clone carrying this T cell receptor (beta chain) showed up many times. TCRdb reprocessed the reads with MiXCR, giving one entry per CDR3 protein. Of approximately 76,000 distinct CDR3 sequences in the sample, 3.7% are singletons; the top ten hold approximately 5%. The record originates from a study of T cell repertoires in cytomegalovirus infection. The CDR3 loop spans 13 amino acids. With 5 bases removed from V and 4 bases from J, the gap between germline ends came to 9 bases. Per the germline V gene, CDR1 is SEHNR and CDR2 is FQNEAQ (reference sequence). The sequenced material came from PBMCs. The origin of this receptor is a human donor in good health (CMV status not recorded). Some clones in this sample may be carry-over from other donors' samples. The chain couples TRBV7-9 to TRBJ2-1, with D possibly matching TRBD1 (6 bases). The CDR3 reads CASSRRGYNEQFF. CDR3 DNA: TGTGCCAGCAGCCGCAGGGGATACAATGAGCAGTTCTTC.